Here is one TCR beta chain with its context. Its matching antigen is unknown. Treatment given: oral pan-JAK inhibitor, 5-10 mg twice daily. Patients with alopecia areata provided lesional scalp punch biopsies as well as peripheral blood. CD4+ and CD8+ T cells were sorted from PBMCs stained for CD3, CD4 and CD8. This sample stems from a study of CD8+ T cells in alopecia areata. After isolation, RNA underwent reverse transcription to generate cDNA as the sequencing template. Method: immunoSEQ multiplex PCR; TCRdb's copy keeps in-frame clones and lacks some. The profile shows about 42,000 clones, 55% to 75% of them singletons. Study findings and constraints: Since there was just one nonresponder, nobody can yet say how baseline CD8+ expansion ties to response. TCR sharing was clearer in mice than between patients, perhaps partly owing to patient HLA diversity.

Material: CD8+ T cells sorted from blood, obtained at week 4, from a patient treated with tofacitinib. This sequence was found in a human donor with alopecia areata.

In DNA, the CDR3 is TGTGCCAGCAGTGTCCTCCTGGGCGAGCAGTACTTC. It yields the protein CASSVLLGEQYF. The chain has TRBV27 and TRBJ2-7; D is ambiguous. This CDR3 spans 12 amino acids. The V end lost 5 bases, the J end lost 6 bases, and 11 bases lay between the germline ends. Germline V gene sequence: CDR1 MNHEY, CDR2 SMNVEV (reference sequence).